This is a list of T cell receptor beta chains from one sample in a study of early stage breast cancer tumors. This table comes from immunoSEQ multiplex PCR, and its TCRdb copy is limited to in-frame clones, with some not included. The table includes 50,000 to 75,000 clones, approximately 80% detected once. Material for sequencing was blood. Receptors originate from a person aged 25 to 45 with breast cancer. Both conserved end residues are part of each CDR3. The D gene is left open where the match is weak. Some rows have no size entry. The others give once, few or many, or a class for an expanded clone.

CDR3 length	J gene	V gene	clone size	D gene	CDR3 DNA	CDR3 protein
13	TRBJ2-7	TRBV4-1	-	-	TGCGCCAGCAGCCGAGCGGAATCCTACGAGCAGTACTTC	CASSRAESYEQYF
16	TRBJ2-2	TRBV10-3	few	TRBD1	TGTGCCATCAGCGGACACCCCGGGACAGTTACCGGGGAGCTGTTTTTT	CAISGHPGTVTGELFF
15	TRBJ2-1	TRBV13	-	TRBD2	TGTGCCAGCAGGGACGGACTAGCGGCCTACAATGAGCAGTTCTTC	CASRDGLAAYNEQFF
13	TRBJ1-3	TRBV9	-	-	TGTGCCAGCAGCGTAGTGGTAGGGAACACCATATATTTT	CASSVVVGNTIYF
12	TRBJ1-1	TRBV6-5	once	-	TGTGCCAGCCGGGTCTCTTACACTGAAGCTTTCTTT	CASRVSYTEAFF
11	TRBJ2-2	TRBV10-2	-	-	TGCGCCAGCAGTGAACCCGGGGAGCTGTTTTTT	CASSEPGELFF
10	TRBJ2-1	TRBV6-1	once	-	TGTGCCAGCAGTGAACTAAGGCAGTTCTTC	CASSELRQFF
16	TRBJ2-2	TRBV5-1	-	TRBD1	TGCGCCAGCAGCGAATCCGGGACAGGGAACACCGGGGAGCTGTTTTTT	CASSESGTGNTGELFF
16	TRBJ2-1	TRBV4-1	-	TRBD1	TGCGCCAGCAGCCAAGGAGAGGGGGCGTGGGACAATGAGCAGTTCTTC	CASSQGEGAWDNEQFF
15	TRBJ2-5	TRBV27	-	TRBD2	TGTGCCAGCAGTTTCCTAGCGGGAGGTCGTGAGACCCAGTACTTC	CASSFLAGGRETQYF
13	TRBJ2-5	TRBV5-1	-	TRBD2	TGCGCCAGCAGCTCGGGGGGTCAAGAGACCCAGTACTTC	CASSSGGQETQYF
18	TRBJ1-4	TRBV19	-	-	TGTGCCAGTACCCCCCCGGGGGCTGCGTGGGCAACTAATGAAAAACTGTTTTTT	CASTPPGAAWATNEKLFF
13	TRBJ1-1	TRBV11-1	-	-	TGTGCCAGCAGCCAGGGGCCGGGGCCCAAAGCTTTCTTT	CASSQGPGPKAFF
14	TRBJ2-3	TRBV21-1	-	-	TGTGCCAGCCCCCCCCAGGCGGGCACAGATACGCAGTATTTT	CASPPQAGTDTQYF
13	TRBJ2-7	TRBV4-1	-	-	TGCGCCAGCAGCCAAGATACCGTATACGAGCAGTACTTC	CASSQDTVYEQYF
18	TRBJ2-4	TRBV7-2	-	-	TGTGCCAGCAGCTTAAGTGGGCAGGAGAATCTAGCCAAAAACATTCAGTACTTC	CASSLSGQENLAKNIQYF
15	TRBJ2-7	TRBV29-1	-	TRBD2	TGCAGCGTGGAGGGACTAGCGGGGGCTTCCTACGAGCAGTACTTC	CSVEGLAGASYEQYF
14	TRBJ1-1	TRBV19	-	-	TGTGCCAGTACGACCCGGTTGGCGAACACTGAAGCTTTCTTT	CASTTRLANTEAFF
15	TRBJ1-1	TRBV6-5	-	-	TGTGCCAGCAGTTACTCGCCCGGGGGCAACACTGAAGCTTTCTTT	CASSYSPGGNTEAFF
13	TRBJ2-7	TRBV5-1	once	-	TGCGCCAGCAGCTTGGAGGCCGGCTACGAGCAGTACTTC	CASSLEAGYEQYF
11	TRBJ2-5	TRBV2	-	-	TGTGCCAGCAGAGAAGGGGAGACCCAGTACTTC	CASREGETQYF
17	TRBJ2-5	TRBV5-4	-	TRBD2	TGTGCCAGCAGTCGCGGGACTAGCGGGATCGGGAGAGAGACCCAGTACTTC	CASSRGTSGIGRETQYF
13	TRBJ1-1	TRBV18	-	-	TGTGCCAGCTCAAGGGATGGGAGCACTGAAGCTTTCTTT	CASSRDGSTEAFF
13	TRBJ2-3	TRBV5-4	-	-	TGTGCCAGCAGCTTCGAGGGCCCGGATACGCAGTATTTT	CASSFEGPDTQYF
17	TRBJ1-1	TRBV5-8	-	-	TGTGCCAGCAGCTTGGGATTTGAGAGACTTTATAACGCTGAAGCTTTCTTT	CASSLGFERLYNAEAFF
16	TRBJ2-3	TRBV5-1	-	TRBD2	TGCGCCAGCAGCTTACCGGGACTAGCGGGAGGTGATACGCAGTATTTT	CASSLPGLAGGDTQYF
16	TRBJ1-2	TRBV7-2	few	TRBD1	TGTGCCAGCAGCTTATGGGGACAGGGGATTAACTATGGCTACACCTTC	CASSLWGQGINYGYTF
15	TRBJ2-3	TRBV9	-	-	TGTGCCAGCAGCGTAGCCGGGGGAGCAGGAGATACGCAGTATTTT	CASSVAGGAGDTQYF
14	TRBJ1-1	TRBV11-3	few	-	TGTGCCAGCAGCCGAATGGGGGGGAACACTGAAGCTTTCTTT	CASSRMGGNTEAFF
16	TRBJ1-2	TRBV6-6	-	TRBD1	TGTGCCAGCAGTTACTCCCCGGACAGGACGCCTTACGGCTACACCTTC	CASSYSPDRTPYGYTF
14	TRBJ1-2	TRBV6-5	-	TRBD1	TGTGCCAGCAGTTACGCACAGGGGGGACGCGGCTACACCTTC	CASSYAQGGRGYTF
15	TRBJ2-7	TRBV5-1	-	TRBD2	TGCGCCAGCAGCTTGGCAGGGAGGGAGGCCTACGAGCAGTACTTC	CASSLAGREAYEQYF
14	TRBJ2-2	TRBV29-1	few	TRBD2	TGCAGCGTTGAGGGAGGGGTGACCACCGGGGAGCTGTTTTTT	CSVEGGVTTGELFF
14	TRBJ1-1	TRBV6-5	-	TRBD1	TGTGCCACCCGGACAGGGTGGATGAACACTGAAGCTTTCTTT	CATRTGWMNTEAFF
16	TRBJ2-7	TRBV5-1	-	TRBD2	TGCGCCAGCAGCTTGAAAGCGAGCGGGGGAACCTACGAGCAGTACTTC	CASSLKASGGTYEQYF
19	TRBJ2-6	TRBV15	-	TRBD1	TGTGCCACCAGCAGAGAGAATCCGGCGACAGGGGCTGGGGCCAACGTCCTGACTTTC	CATSRENPATGAGANVLTF
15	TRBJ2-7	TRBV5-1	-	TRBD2	TGCGCCAGCAGCTTGTGGGGGGGGTCCGGCGACGAGCAGTACTTC	CASSLWGGSGDEQYF
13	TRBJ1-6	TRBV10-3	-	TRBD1	TGTGCCATCAGTGACCCTACAGGGGGGCTCCTCCACTTT	CAISDPTGGLLHF
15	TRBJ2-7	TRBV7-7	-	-	TGTGCTAGCAGCTTAGGGTATGGCAGGGCCCACGAGCAGTACTTC	CASSLGYGRAHEQYF
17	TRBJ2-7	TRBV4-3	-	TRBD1	TGCGCCAGCAGCCAAGGACAGGGTAGTGGGGTGTCCTACGAGCAGTACTTC	CASSQGQGSGVSYEQYF
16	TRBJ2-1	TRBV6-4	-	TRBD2	TGTGCCAGCAGTGACTCGGCTAGCGGGGGGAACAATGAGCAGTTCTTC	CASSDSASGGNNEQFF
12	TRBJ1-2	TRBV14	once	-	TGTGCCAGCAGCCACCAAAGACAGGGCTACACCTTC	CASSHQRQGYTF
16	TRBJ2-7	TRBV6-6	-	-	TGTGCCAGCAGACCACGGCCGGGCCGTAGCTCCTACGAGCAGTACTTC	CASRPRPGRSSYEQYF
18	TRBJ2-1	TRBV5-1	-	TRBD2	TGCGCCAGCAGCTTAGGACTAGCGGGAGGGGGTTTCTACAATGAGCAGTTCTTC	CASSLGLAGGGFYNEQFF
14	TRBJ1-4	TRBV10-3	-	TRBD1	TGTGCCACCCGGTCCGGGACAGGTGTTGAAAAACTGTTTTTT	CATRSGTGVEKLFF
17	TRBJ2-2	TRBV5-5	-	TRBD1	TGTGCCAGCAGCTTGGTCCCGTCGGACAGGGGTGCCGGGGAGCTGTTTTTT	CASSLVPSDRGAGELFF
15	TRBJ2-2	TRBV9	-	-	TGTGCCAGCAGCGTAGTAACAGCGAACACCGGGGAGCTGTTTTTT	CASSVVTANTGELFF
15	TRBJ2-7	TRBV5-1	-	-	TGCGCCAGCAGCCCTGAGGCGTGGCCCCACCGGGAGCAGTACTTC	CASSPEAWPHREQYF
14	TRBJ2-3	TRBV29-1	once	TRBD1	TGCAGCGCCCCGGACAGGACTAGCACAGATACGCAGTATTTT	CSAPDRTSTDTQYF
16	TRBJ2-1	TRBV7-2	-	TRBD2	TGTGCCAGCAGCCCGTTAGCGGGAGGTGCCTACAATGAGCAGTTCTTC	CASSPLAGGAYNEQFF
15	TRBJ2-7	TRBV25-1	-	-	TGTGCCAGCAGTGAATCCCCCGGACTTAGCGGCGAGCAGTACTTC	CASSESPGLSGEQYF
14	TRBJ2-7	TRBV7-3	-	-	TGTGCCAGCAGCCCCTCCAGTGATAGGAACGAGCAGTACTTC	CASSPSSDRNEQYF
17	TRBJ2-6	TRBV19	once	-	TGTGCCAGTAGGCAACCCCGCGGGACGTATGGGGCCAACGTCCTGACTTTC	CASRQPRGTYGANVLTF
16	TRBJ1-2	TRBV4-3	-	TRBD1	TGCGCCAGCAGCCAAGATCTGGGACAGAATTTCTATGGCTACACCTTC	CASSQDLGQNFYGYTF
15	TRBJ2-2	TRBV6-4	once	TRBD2	TGTGCCAGCAGTGACGGGACTACGAACACCGGGGAGCTGTTTTTT	CASSDGTTNTGELFF
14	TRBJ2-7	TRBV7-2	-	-	TGTGCCAGCAGTCTCGCAGGGCGGCCCTACGAGCAGTACTTC	CASSLAGRPYEQYF
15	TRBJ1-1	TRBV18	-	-	TGTGCCAGCTCACCACCTTCCCAGGGTAACACTGAAGCTTTCTTT	CASSPPSQGNTEAFF
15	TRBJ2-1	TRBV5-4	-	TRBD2	TGTGCCAGCAGCCGCGTAGCGGGAGAAAATAATGAGCAGTTCTTC	CASSRVAGENNEQFF